This T cell receptor (beta chain) was documented in a study of a mutant IDH1 vaccine in newly diagnosed glioma. Study context: Vaccination followed radiotherapy alone by 4-6 weeks, or accompanied temozolomide cycles.

Concerning this clone: Its antigen is still unknown.

Data came from immunoSEQ multiplex PCR; TCRdb stores just in-frame clones and leaves some out. Altogether about 54,000 clones are present, around 84% being singletons, with the ten largest covering around 4.1%. Whole-study results and caveats: Most patients, 85% to 95%, showed vaccine-induced immune responses.

From germline, CDR1 is ENHRY and CDR2 SYGVKD. CDR3 size: 11 residues. The V end was cut by 3 bases, the J end by 2 bases, with 2 bases between. The time point was: week 35, safety follow-up. Each vaccine dose was 300 ug of mutant IDH1 20-mer peptide, with topical imiquimod. Donors' newly diagnosed IDH1-mutant WHO grade 3 or 4 astrocytomas lacked nuclear ATRX. Sequences were derived from PBMCs, sampled from a glioma patient whose treatment included an IDH1 peptide vaccine. The source is a woman under 30 with glioma. The chain employs TRBV10-3 and TRBJ2-7; D unresolved. The CDR3 DNA is TGTGCCATCAGTGATACCTACGAGCAGTACTTC. It codes for CAISDTYEQYF.